This TCR beta chain comes out of a study of T cells in Graves' hyperthyroidism and ophthalmopathy. This CDR3 spans 16 amino acids. The germline V gene has CDR1 SGDLS and CDR2 YYNGEE. Amplified TCR beta CDR3 regions came from RNA transcripts. The TCR CDR3 was amplified in a first-round RT-PCR using the HTBI primer set. TCRdb itself ran the multiplex PCR reads through MiXCR, one entry per CDR3 protein. Seen here are under 350,000 distinct CDR3 sequences, over 20% observed once, and the top ten hold about 50%. About this clonotype: Sequence at one end of the junction differs from germline and may be a read error.

The V and J genes are TRBV9 and TRBJ2-2; weak D call: TRBD1 (6 bases). The source is a woman aged 45 to 65 with Graves' hyperthyroidism. The specimen was blood. The CDR3 loop is CASRPRQEMNTGELFF. For the CDR3, the DNA is TGCGCCAGCAGACCAAGACAGGAGATGAACACCGGGGAGCTGTTTTTT.